This TCR beta chain was documented in a study of cytomegalovirus exposure and HLA in healthy donors. Amplification used 60 Vbeta primers and 13 Jbeta primers. Libraries were prepared by immunoSEQ multiplex PCR; TCRdb keeps only in-frame clonotypes and omits some of them. This table holds around 200,000 clones, 75% to 90% found once. Germline CDR1 reads SGHTA; CDR2 reads FQGTGA. Trimming shortened V by 5 bases and J by 2 bases, and 15 bases separated the two germline ends. The CDR3 length is 15 residues. This receptor was taken from a man aged 45-65 years in good health and CMV-seronegative. What was sequenced was PBMCs. This chain connects TRBV7-3 to TRBJ2-5; weak D call: TRBD2 (6 bases). In DNA, the CDR3 is TGTGCCAGCAGCCCCCTCGAGCGGGTGCAAGAGACCCAGTACTTC. This translates into CASSPLERVQETQYF.